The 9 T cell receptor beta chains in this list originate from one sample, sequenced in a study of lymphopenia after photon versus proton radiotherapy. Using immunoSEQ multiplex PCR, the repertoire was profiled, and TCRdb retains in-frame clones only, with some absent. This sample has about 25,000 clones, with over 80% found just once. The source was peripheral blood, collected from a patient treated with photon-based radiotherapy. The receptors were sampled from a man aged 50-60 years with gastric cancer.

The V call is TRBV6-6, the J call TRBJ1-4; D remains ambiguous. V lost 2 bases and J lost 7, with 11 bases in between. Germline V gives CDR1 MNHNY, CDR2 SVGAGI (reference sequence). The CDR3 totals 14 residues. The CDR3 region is CASSYGSPGEKLFF. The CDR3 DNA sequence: TGTGCCAGCAGTTACGGTTCTCCGGGTGAAAAACTGTTTTTT.

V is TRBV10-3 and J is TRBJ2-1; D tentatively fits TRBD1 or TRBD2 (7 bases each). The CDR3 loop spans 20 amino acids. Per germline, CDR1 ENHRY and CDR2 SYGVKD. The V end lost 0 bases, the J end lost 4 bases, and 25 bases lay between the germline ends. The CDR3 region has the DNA TGTGCCATCAGTGAGTCGGGCAGGGGGTTATCGAGCGGGACATACAATGAGCAGTTCTTC. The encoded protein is CAISESGRGLSSGTYNEQFF.

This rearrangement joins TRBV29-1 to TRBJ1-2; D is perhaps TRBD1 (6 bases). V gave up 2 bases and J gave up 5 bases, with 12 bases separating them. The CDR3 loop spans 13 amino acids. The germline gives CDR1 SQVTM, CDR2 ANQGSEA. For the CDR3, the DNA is TGCAGCGTTGAAACACAGGGAAGTTATGGCTACACCTTC. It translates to CSVETQGSYGYTF.

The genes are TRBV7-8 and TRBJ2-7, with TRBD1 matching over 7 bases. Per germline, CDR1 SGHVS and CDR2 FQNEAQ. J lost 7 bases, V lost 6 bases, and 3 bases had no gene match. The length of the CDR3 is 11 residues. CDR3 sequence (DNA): TGTGCCAGCAGTTCAGGGGGTGAGCAGTACTTC. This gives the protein CASSSGGEQYF. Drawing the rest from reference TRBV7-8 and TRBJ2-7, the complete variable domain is GAGVSQSPRYKVAKRGQDVALRCDPISGHVSLFWYQQALGQGPEFLTYFQNEAQLDKSGLPSDRFFAERPEGSVSTLKIQRTQQEDSAVYLCASSSGGEQYFGPGTRLTVT.

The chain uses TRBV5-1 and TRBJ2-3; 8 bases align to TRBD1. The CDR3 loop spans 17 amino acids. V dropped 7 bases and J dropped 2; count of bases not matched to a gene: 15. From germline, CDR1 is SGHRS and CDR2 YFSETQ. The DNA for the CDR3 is TGCGCCAGCGTTGTTGGGCCGTCAGGGGGCTTCACAGATACGCAGTATTTT. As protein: CASVVGPSGGFTDTQYF.

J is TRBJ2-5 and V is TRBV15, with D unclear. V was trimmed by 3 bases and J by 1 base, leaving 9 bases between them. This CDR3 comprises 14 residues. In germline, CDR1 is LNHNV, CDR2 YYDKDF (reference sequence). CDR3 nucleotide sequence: TGTGCCACCAGCAGTACCTCGACCCAAGAGACCCAGTACTTC. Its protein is CATSSTSTQETQYF.

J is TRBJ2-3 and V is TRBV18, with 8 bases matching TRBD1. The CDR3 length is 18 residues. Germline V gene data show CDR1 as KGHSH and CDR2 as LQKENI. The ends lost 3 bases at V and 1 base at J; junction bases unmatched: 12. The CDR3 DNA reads TGTGCCAGCTCACCTATAACGCGACAGGGGATAGGCACAGATACGCAGTATTTT. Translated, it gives CASSPITRQGIGTDTQYF.

CDR3 residues: CASSDKVGDFQETQYF. The CDR3 coding sequence is TGTGCCTCCAGTGACAAGGTCGGAGACTTCCAAGAGACCCAGTACTTC. The chain joins TRBV5-6 to TRBJ2-5; D is undetermined. The CDR3 has 16 residues. From germline, CDR1 is SGHDT and CDR2 YYEEEE. V was trimmed by 10 bases and J by 1 base, leaving 23 bases between them.

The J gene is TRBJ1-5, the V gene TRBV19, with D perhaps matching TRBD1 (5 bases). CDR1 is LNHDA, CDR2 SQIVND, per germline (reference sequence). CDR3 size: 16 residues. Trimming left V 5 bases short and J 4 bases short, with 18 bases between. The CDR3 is CASSLTGTIGNQPQHF. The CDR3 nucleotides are TGTGCCAGTAGTTTAACCGGGACTATTGGGAATCAGCCCCAGCATTTT.